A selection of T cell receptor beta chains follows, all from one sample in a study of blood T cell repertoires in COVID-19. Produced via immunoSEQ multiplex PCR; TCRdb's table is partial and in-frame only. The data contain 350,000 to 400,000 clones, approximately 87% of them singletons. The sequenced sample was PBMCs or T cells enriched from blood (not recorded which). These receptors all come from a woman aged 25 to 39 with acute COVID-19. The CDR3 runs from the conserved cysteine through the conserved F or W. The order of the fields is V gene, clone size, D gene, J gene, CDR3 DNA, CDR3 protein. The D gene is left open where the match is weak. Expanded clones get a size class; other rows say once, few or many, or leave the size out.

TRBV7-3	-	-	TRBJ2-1	TGTGCCAGCAGCCACGGGAGCGGAAACAATGAGCAGTTCTTC	CASSHGSGNNEQFF
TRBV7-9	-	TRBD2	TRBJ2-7	TGTGCCAGCAGCCCCCTTGGGGGGGGGATCTACGAGCAGTACTTC	CASSPLGGGIYEQYF
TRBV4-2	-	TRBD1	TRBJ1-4	TGTGCCAGCAGCCTCGGGGACAGGGGGCGAGTTCCAACTAATGAAAAACTGTTTTTT	CASSLGDRGRVPTNEKLFF
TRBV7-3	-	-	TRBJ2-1	TGTGCCAGCAGCTTAATTCAGGGGTTAGGCAATGAGCAGTTCTTC	CASSLIQGLGNEQFF
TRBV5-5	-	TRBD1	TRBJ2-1	TGTGCCAGCAGCAAGACAGGGGTGGCCGTTGATGAGCAGTTCTTC	CASSKTGVAVDEQFF
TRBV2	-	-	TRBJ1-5	TGTGCCAGCGGGCCTTCACTCGGGAGGGATCAGCCCCAGCATTTT	CASGPSLGRDQPQHF
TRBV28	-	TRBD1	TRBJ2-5	TGTGCCAGCGGGGACAGGGGGGAGACCCAGTACTTC	CASGDRGETQYF
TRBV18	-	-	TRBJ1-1	TGTGCCAGCTCACCGGGGGGGTTCGGGAACACTGAAGCTTTCTTT	CASSPGGFGNTEAFF
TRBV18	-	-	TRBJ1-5	TGTGCCAGCTCACAGTCAGGCAATCAGCCCCAGCATTTT	CASSQSGNQPQHF
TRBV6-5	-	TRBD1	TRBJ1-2	TGTGCCAGCAGTTTTCGACAGGGGGCGTCCCACGGCACCTTC	CASSFRQGASHGTF
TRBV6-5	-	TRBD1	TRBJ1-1	TGTGCCAGCAGTTACAGGACAGGGGGCGGCACTGAAGCTTTCTTT	CASSYRTGGGTEAFF
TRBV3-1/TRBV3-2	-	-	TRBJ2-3	TGTGCCAGCAGCCAAGTACGGACAACCACAGATACGCAGTATTTT	CASSQVRTTTDTQYF
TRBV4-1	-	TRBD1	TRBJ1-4	TGCGCCAGCAGCCAAGATGTGACAGGGGGACGCACTAATGAAAAACTGTTTTTT	CASSQDVTGGRTNEKLFF
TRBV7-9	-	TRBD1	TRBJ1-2	TGTGCCAGCAGCATAGGACAGGGGGCGTATGGCTACACCTTC	CASSIGQGAYGYTF
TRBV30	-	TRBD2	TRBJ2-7	TGTGCCTGGAGGGGGGGGTCGGCCTCGGAGTACGAGCAGTACTTC	CAWRGGSASEYEQYF
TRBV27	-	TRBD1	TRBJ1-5	TGTGCCAGCAGTTGGGACAGGGGGAAGCCCCAGCATTTT	CASSWDRGKPQHF
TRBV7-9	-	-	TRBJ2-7	TGTGCCAGCAGCTCAGGGAAGGGGGTGTACGAGCAGTACTTC	CASSSGKGVYEQYF
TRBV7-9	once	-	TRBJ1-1	TGTGCCAGCAGCTCTATCCGGGGAGCTGAAGCTTTCTTT	CASSSIRGAEAFF
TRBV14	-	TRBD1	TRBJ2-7	TGTGCCAGCAGCCAAGGGGCAGGGGGCTCCTACGAGCAGTACTTC	CASSQGAGGSYEQYF
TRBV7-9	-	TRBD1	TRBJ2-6	TGTGCCAGCAGCTTAGAAGACAGGGCCTTCTCTGGGGCCAACGTCCTGACTTTC	CASSLEDRAFSGANVLTF
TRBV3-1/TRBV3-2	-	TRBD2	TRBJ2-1	TGTGCCAGCAGCCCGGGCGGGGGGCCCGGCGGGAATGAGCAGTTCTTC	CASSPGGGPGGNEQFF
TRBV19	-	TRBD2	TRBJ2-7	TGTGCCAGTAGTATTAGCGGGGGGGCTGAAGAGCAGTACTTC	CASSISGGAEEQYF
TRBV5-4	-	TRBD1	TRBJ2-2	TGTGCCAGCAGCTTGGTACAGGGGGCGAGGAACGGGGAGCTGTTTTTT	CASSLVQGARNGELFF
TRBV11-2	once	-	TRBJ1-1	TGTGCCAGCAGCTTTTCAACTAACACTGAAGCTTTCTTT	CASSFSTNTEAFF
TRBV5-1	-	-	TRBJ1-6	TGCGCCAGCAAAGACGCACTAAGCTCCTATAATTCACCCCTCCACTTT	CASKDALSSYNSPLHF
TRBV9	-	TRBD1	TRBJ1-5	TGTGCCAGCAGCGCTGGGACAGGTAATAGCAATCAGCCCCAGCATTTT	CASSAGTGNSNQPQHF
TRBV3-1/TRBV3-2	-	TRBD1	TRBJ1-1	TGTGCCAGCAGCCATGGGACAGGGAAGTATGAAGCTTTCTTT	CASSHGTGKYEAFF
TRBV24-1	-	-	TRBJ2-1	TGTGCCACCAGTGATCCCCGGGACAAGCAGTTCTTC	CATSDPRDKQFF
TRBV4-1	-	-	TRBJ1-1	TGCGCCAGCAGCCAGGTAGACAGGACGAACACTGAAGCTTTCTTT	CASSQVDRTNTEAFF
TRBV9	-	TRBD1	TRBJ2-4	TGTGCCAGCAGCAAACGGGACAGGTTAGCCAAAAACATTCAGTACTTC	CASSKRDRLAKNIQYF
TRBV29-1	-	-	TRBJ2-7	TGCAGCGTTGTAGACAGATCCTCCTACGAGCAGTACTTC	CSVVDRSSYEQYF
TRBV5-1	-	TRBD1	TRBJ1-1	TGCGCCAGCAGTTTGGGCGGGACAGTTAACACTGAAGCTTTCTTT	CASSLGGTVNTEAFF
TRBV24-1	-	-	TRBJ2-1	TGTGCCACCAGTGACGCCTCTGAAGGCAGGGCCAATGAGCAGTTCTTC	CATSDASEGRANEQFF
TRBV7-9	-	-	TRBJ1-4	TGTGCCAGCAGCTTATCTGTCAGGGAAGATGTCGAAAAACTGTTTTTT	CASSLSVREDVEKLFF
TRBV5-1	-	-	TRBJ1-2	TGCGCCAGCAGCGCCAGGGGCTATGGCTACACCTTC	CASSARGYGYTF
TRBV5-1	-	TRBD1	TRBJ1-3	TGCGCCAGCAGCCAGGGACAGCCTTCGGGAAACACCATATATTTT	CASSQGQPSGNTIYF
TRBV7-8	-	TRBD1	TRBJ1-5	TGTGCCAGCAGCCGGGACAGGGGGTTTAGCAATCAGCCCCAGCATTTT	CASSRDRGFSNQPQHF
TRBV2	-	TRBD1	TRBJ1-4	TGTGCCAGCAGAGATACAGGGGGCTATGAAAAACTGTTTTTT	CASRDTGGYEKLFF
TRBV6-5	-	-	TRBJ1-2	TGTGCCAGCAGAACAGGCAGTGGCTATGGCTACACCTTC	CASRTGSGYGYTF